One sample yielded the 27 T cell receptor beta chains listed below, sequenced in a study of blood T cells in healthy people across ages. A second PCR of 7 to 11 cycles used a sample-barcoded 5' primer and a J-beta primer mix. TCRdb re-called the 5' RACE reads with MiXCR, one entry per CDR3 protein. The sample holds fewer than 2,000,000 distinct CDR3 sequences, about 31% seen once. Sequenced material: blood. Receptors originate from a woman younger than 45 in good health.

In regard to this clonotype: A read error is possible here, since a much larger clone lies one base away. J is TRBJ2-7 and V is TRBV4-2; D is unclear. This CDR3 spans 15 amino acids. Germline values: CDR1 LGHNA, CDR2 YNFKEQ. V lost 0 bases, J lost 3 bases, and 12 bases lay in between. The CDR3 here is CASSQDPAILYEQYF. CDR3 DNA sequence: TGTGCCAGCAGCCAAGACCCTGCAATCCTCTACGAGCAGTACTTC.

The genes are TRBV5-6 and TRBJ2-3, with D perhaps TRBD2 (5 bases). This CDR3 has 15 amino acids. Germline V CDR1 and CDR2: SGHDT, YYEEEE. The V and J ends lost 2 bases and 3 bases respectively, with 13 bases between them. The CDR3 DNA is TGTGCCAGCAGCTTCGATGCGCCGGGGACAGATACGCAGTATTTT. Its protein product is CASSFDAPGTDTQYF. Supplemented by reference TRBV5-6 and TRBJ2-3, the full variable domain reads DAGVTQSPTHLIKTRGQQVTLRCSPKSGHDTVSWYQQALGQGPQFIFQYYEEEERQRGNFPDRFSGHQFPNYSSELNVNALLLGDSALYLCASSFDAPGTDTQYFGPGTRLTVL.

This clonotype was recorded a few times. V is TRBV9 and J is TRBJ2-1; D not resolved. With 4 bases removed from V and 7 bases from J, the gap between germline ends came to 9 bases. Germline loops: CDR1 SGDLS, CDR2 YYNGEE. The CDR3 extends over 12 amino acids. The CDR3, as DNA: TGTGCCAGCAGCACCCTGGGGAATGAGCAGTTCTTC. It yields the protein CASSTLGNEQFF.

At least ten counts were recorded for this clonotype. CDR3 DNA sequence: TGCAGTGCTAGAGTTGGGACAGAGAATGAGCAGTTCTTC. Its protein is CSARVGTENEQFF. The chain uses TRBV20-1 and TRBJ2-1; TRBD1 matches at 7 bases. Germline V CDR1 and CDR2: DFQATT, SNEGSKA (reference sequence). The CDR3 length is 13 residues. V shed 1 base, J shed 7 bases, and the junction held 4 bases outside the gene matches.

The chain has TRBV6-5 and TRBJ1-6; weak D call: TRBD1 (6 bases). The CDR3 has 16 amino acids. Germline CDR1 reads MNHEY; CDR2 reads SVGAGI. The V and J ends lost 0 bases and 10 bases respectively, with 16 bases between them. The CDR3 spells CASSYSIGTSGSPLHF. In nucleotides, the CDR3 is TGTGCCAGCAGTTACTCGATTGGGACAAGTGGATCACCCCTCCACTTT.

CDR3 DNA: TGTGCCAGCCCCAGGGGGTCAGGAAAAACCGGGGAGCTGTTTTTT. This translates into CASPRGSGKTGELFF. The rearrangement links TRBV6-5 to TRBJ2-2; 7 bases agree with TRBD1. Germline CDR1 reads MNHEY; CDR2 reads SVGAGI. Trimming removed 8 bases from V and 5 bases from J; junction bases left unmatched: 11. The CDR3 has 15 amino acids.

This clonotype was seen at least ten times. For the CDR3, the DNA is TGTGCCATCGGCGACAGATCTTATTATATTAGCACAGATACGCAGTATTTT. Its translation is CAIGDRSYYISTDTQYF. The rearrangement joins TRBV10-3 to TRBJ2-3, with a weak D call TRBD1 (5 bases). The CDR3 is made up of 17 amino acids. V lost 8 bases, J lost 0 bases, and 21 bases lay in between. Germline assignment: CDR1 ENHRY and CDR2 SYGVKD.

The rearrangement links TRBV24-1 to TRBJ2-3, with D possibly TRBD1 on 6 matching bases. Deletions cut 4 bases from V and 7 bases from J, with 14 bases between. Per germline, CDR1 KGHDR and CDR2 SFDVKD. This CDR3 contains 14 residues. CDR3 DNA: TGTGCCACCAGTGACACGGGACAAGCGAATACGCAGTATTTT. Translated: CATSDTGQANTQYF.

This clonotype came up a few times. V usage is TRBV7-6 and J usage is TRBJ2-7; D uncertain. The CDR3 runs 14 residues. Germline V lookup: CDR1 SGHVS, CDR2 FNYEAQ. V was cut by 5 bases and J by 1 base, with 12 bases left in between. This chain's CDR3 is CASSPFGPSYEQYF. The CDR3 nucleotides are TGTGCCAGCAGCCCCTTCGGGCCTTCCTACGAGCAGTACTTC.

The chain uses TRBV3-1 and TRBJ2-5; 9 bases agree with TRBD1. The germline gives CDR1 LGHDT, CDR2 YNNKEL (reference sequence). The CDR3 spans 14 residues. After removal of 3 bases from V and 3 bases from J, the junction contained 2 bases not matched to a gene. CDR3 sequence: CASSHWDREETQYF. The CDR3 region has the DNA TGTGCCAGCAGCCACTGGGACAGGGAAGAGACCCAGTACTTC.

The chain carries TRBV6-5 and TRBJ2-7; perhaps TRBD2 as D (6 bases). Germline assignment: CDR1 MNHEY and CDR2 SVGAGI. This CDR3 comprises 16 residues. The V gene lost 5 bases and the J gene lost 7 bases, with 24 bases spanning the gap. The CDR3: CASSRGASETYDEQYF. The DNA of the CDR3 is TGTGCCAGCAGTCGCGGGGCTAGCGAGACCTACGATGAGCAGTACTTC.

This clonotype turned up a few times. The V gene is TRBV5-1, the J gene TRBJ2-6, with unresolved D. This CDR3 comprises 16 residues. CDR1 is SGHRS, CDR2 YFSETQ, per germline. Trimming removed 0 bases from V and 4 bases from J, with 11 bases in between. CDR3 sequence reads: CASSLDGPTGANVLTF. CDR3 bases: TGCGCCAGCAGCTTGGACGGGCCTACCGGGGCCAACGTCCTGACTTTC.

This clonotype showed up just a few times. This chain links TRBV24-1 with TRBJ2-3, with D unresolved. CDR3 length: 13 residues. CDR1 and CDR2 (germline): KGHDR, SFDVKD. The germline V and J ends were trimmed by 4 bases and 1 base, with 5 bases remaining between them. The CDR3 loop is CATSEGRTDTQYF. The CDR3 DNA reads TGTGCCACCAGTGAAGGGCGCACAGATACGCAGTATTTT.

The chain joins TRBV5-1 to TRBJ1-2, with TRBD1 matching 7 bases. In germline, CDR1 is SGHRS, CDR2 YFSETQ. The CDR3 runs to 16 residues. J gave up 5 bases and V 3 bases, and 13 bases lay outside the gene matches. DNA for the CDR3: TGCGCCAGCAGCTCCGAAGAGCCGGGACAGCTATATGGCTACACCTTC. This sequence encodes CASSSEEPGQLYGYTF.

This chain uses TRBV20-1 with TRBJ1-5; D is perhaps TRBD1 (5 bases). CDR1 and CDR2 from the germline V gene are DFQATT and SNEGSKA (reference sequence). V lost 6 bases to trimming and J lost 6 bases, with 15 bases between them. The CDR3 consists of 13 residues. For the CDR3, the DNA is TGCAGTGCCCAAAGGACGGGGGTTCAGCCCCAGCATTTT. Translated: CSAQRTGVQPQHF.

Comments on this clonotype: A clone one base away is much larger, so this may be a read error. The gene calls are TRBV4-1 and TRBJ2-7; D ambiguous. The CDR3 covers 13 residues. The V gene's germline CDR1 is MGHRA and CDR2 YSYEKL. This CDR3 reads CASSQDEDNERYF. For the CDR3, the DNA is TGCGCCAGCAGCCAAGATGAGGATAACGAGCGGTACTTC.

Remarks on this clonotype: A junction boundary mismatches the germline segment, possibly from a read error. This sequence joins TRBV27 and TRBJ2-7; 7 bases map to TRBD2. The germline CDR1 and CDR2 sequences are MNHEY and SMNVEV (reference sequence). This CDR3 is built from 14 residues. The CDR3 is CASSLNGGDYGQYF. The CDR3 nucleotides read TGTGCCAGCAGTTTGAATGGAGGGGACTACGGGCAGTACTTC.

This clonotype showed up just a few times. A much larger clone sits a single nucleotide away, making a read error possible. The chain uses TRBV10-3 and TRBJ1-2; the D is unclear. CDR3 size: 13 residues. CDR1 is ENHRY, CDR2 SYGVKD, per germline. Between the trimmed V and J ends, which lost 7 bases and 3 bases, there was a span of 12 bases. For the CDR3, the DNA is TGTGCCATCAAGGTCACAGCTGACTATGGCTACACCTTC. Translation: CAIKVTADYGYTF.

CDR3 loop: CASSHGALGTVTYEQYF. The CDR3 coding sequence is TGTGCCAGCTCACACGGGGCCCTAGGGACAGTTACCTACGAGCAGTACTTC. The V and J genes are TRBV18 and TRBJ2-7; 7 bases are a match to TRBD1. Germline loops: CDR1 KGHSH, CDR2 LQKENI. This CDR3 has 17 amino acids. J was trimmed by 2 bases and V by 4 bases; bases with no gene match: 14.

The chain uses TRBV27 and TRBJ2-3; tentative D call: TRBD2 (5 bases). With 5 bases removed from V and 2 bases from J, the gap between germline ends came to 20 bases. The CDR3 length is 17 residues. Germline V gene data show CDR1 as MNHEY and CDR2 as SMNVEV (reference sequence). DNA for the CDR3: TGTGCCAGCAGTCCCCTATTTGGTGGAGGAGCCACAGATACGCAGTATTTT. As protein: CASSPLFGGGATDTQYF.

CDR3 loop: CASSSTEATEAFF. The CDR3, as DNA: TGTGCCAGCAGCTCGACAGAAGCCACTGAAGCTTTCTTT. The chain links TRBV13 to TRBJ1-1; D perhaps matches TRBD1 (5 bases). The V end lost 4 bases, the J end lost 4 bases, and 10 bases lay between the germline ends. The CDR3 is made up of 13 amino acids. Germline V gene data show CDR1 as PRHDT and CDR2 as FYEKMQ (reference sequence).

This clonotype was picked up a small number of times. This sequence joins TRBV27 and TRBJ1-1, with a possible D match to TRBD1 (5 bases). Germline CDR1 is MNHEY and CDR2 is SMNVEV (reference sequence). The CDR3 totals 14 residues. The V and J ends lost 2 bases and 5 bases respectively, with 12 bases between them. The CDR3 coding sequence is TGTGCCAGCAGTTTAGGGGGGTCTGGGACTGAAGCTTTCTTT. It translates to CASSLGGSGTEAFF.

This clonotype occurred a few times. The chain links TRBV3-1 to TRBJ1-6; no firm D call. The CDR3 consists of 13 residues. Trimming shortened V by 6 bases and J by 13 bases, and 16 bases separated the two germline ends. The germline V gene encodes CDR1 LGHDT and CDR2 YNNKEL (reference sequence). The CDR3 DNA follows: TGTGCCAGCAGACTCCCTCCGGACGGGCCCCTCCACTTT. Translating it yields CASRLPPDGPLHF.

This clonotype showed up many times. The chain uses TRBV12-3 or TRBV12-4 and TRBJ1-1; D call uncertain. The CDR3 is 11 amino acids. The V end lost 4 bases, the J end lost 7 bases, and 7 bases lay between the germline ends. This CDR3 is CASSSDLEAFF. CDR3 bases: TGTGCCAGCAGTTCGGACCTTGAAGCTTTCTTT.

As for this clonotype: Relative to the germline gene, one junction end is altered; a read error may explain this. This sequence joins TRBV20-1 and TRBJ2-3; 14 bases are shared with TRBD2. This CDR3 spans 15 amino acids. Germline-derived CDR1 and CDR2 are DFQATT and SNEGSKA (reference sequence). The chain's CDR3 is CSARRTSGRTDAQYF. CDR3 coding DNA: TGCAGTGCTCGACGGACTAGCGGGAGGACAGATGCGCAGTATTTT.

The chain recombines TRBV3-1 with TRBJ2-5; 13 bases match TRBD2. The trim removed 4 bases at V and 3 bases at J, leaving 8 bases unmatched. CDR1 and CDR2 from the germline V gene are LGHDT and YNNKEL (reference sequence). This CDR3 spans 17 amino acids. The CDR3, as DNA: TGTGCCAGCAGCCTTCTACGACTAGCGGGGGGTAAAGAGACCCAGTACTTC. It codes for CASSLLRLAGGKETQYF.

This clonotype was found a few times. The chain is built from TRBV7-2 and TRBJ2-5; 10 nucleotides line up with TRBD2. The ends lost 5 bases at V and 3 bases at J; junction bases unmatched: 3. The CDR3 runs to 14 residues. Germline V gives CDR1 SGHTA, CDR2 FQGNSA. The CDR3: CASSDLAGEETQYF. The CDR3 bases are TGTGCCAGCAGCGACCTAGCGGGGGAAGAGACCCAGTACTTC.